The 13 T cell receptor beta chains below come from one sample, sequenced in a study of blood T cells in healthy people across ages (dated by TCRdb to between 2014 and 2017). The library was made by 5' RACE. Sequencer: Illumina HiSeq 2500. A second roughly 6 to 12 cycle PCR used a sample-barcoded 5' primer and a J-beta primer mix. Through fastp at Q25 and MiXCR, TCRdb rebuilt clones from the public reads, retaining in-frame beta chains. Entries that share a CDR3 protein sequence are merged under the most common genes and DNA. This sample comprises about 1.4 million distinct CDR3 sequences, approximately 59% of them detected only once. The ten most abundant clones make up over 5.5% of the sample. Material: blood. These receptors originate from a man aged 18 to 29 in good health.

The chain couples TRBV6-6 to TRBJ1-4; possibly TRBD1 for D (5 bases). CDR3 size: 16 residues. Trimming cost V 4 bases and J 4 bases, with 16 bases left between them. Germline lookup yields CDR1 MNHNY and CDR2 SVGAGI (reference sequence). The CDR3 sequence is CASSLSRQWGNEKLFF. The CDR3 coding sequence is TGTGCCAGCAGTTTATCTCGACAGTGGGGTAATGAAAAACTGTTTTTT.

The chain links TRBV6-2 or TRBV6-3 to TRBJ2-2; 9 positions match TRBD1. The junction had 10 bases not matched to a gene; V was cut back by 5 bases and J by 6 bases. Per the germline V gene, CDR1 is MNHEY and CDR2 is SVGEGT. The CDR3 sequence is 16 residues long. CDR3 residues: CASSPPGTGISGELFF. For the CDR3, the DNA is TGTGCCAGCAGTCCACCCGGGACAGGGATTTCCGGGGAGCTGTTTTTT.

The CDR3 nucleotides read TGTGCCACCGAGCCCCTAGCCAAAAACATTCAGTACTTC. It codes for CATEPLAKNIQYF. The J gene is TRBJ2-4, the V gene TRBV6-2 or TRBV6-3; D remains ambiguous. Germline-derived CDR1 and CDR2 are MNHEY and SVGEGT. V was shortened by 10 bases and J by 0 bases, with 10 bases between the two germline ends. This CDR3 contains 13 residues.

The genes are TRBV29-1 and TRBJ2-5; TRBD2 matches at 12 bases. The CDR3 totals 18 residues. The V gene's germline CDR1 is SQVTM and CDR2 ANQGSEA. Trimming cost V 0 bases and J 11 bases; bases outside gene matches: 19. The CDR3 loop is CSVEDRLAGGSSYNEQYF. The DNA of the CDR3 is TGCAGCGTTGAAGATCGCCTAGCGGGGGGGAGCTCCTACAATGAGCAGTACTTC.

As DNA, the CDR3 is TGCGCCAGCAGCTTGGACGACTCCCGGTATGGCTACACCTTC. The encoded protein is CASSLDDSRYGYTF. The chain couples TRBV5-1 to TRBJ1-2; D is unclear. Germline V gives CDR1 SGHRS, CDR2 YFSETQ. V lost 0 bases and J lost 5, with 11 bases in between. This CDR3 has 14 residues.

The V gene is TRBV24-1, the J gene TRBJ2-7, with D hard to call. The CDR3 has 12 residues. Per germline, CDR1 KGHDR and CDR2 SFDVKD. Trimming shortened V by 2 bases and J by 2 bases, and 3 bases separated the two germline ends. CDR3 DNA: TGTGCCACCAGTGATTACACCTACGAGCAGTACTTC. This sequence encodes CATSDYTYEQYF.

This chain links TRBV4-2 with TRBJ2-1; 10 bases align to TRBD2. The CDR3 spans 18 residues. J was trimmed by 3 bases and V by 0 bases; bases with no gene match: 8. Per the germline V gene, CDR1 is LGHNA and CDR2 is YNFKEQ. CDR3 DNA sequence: TGTGCCAGCAGCCAAGATAATTTCCTAGCGGGAGTCTACAATGAGCAGTTCTTC. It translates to CASSQDNFLAGVYNEQFF.

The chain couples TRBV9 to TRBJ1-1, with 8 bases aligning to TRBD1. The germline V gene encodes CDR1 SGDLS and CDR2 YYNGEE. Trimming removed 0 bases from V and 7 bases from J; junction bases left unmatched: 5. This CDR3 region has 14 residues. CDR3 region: CASSVDPRGLEAFF. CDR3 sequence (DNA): TGTGCCAGCAGCGTAGACCCCAGGGGGCTTGAAGCTTTCTTT.

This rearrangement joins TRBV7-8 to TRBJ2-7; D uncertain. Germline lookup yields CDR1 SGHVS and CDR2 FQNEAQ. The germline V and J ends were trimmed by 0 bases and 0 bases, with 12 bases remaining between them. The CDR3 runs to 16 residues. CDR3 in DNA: TGTGCCAGCAGCTTAGCGCGGCACAAACTCTCCTACGAGCAGTACTTC. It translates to CASSLARHKLSYEQYF. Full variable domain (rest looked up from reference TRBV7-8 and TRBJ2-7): GAGVSQSPRYKVAKRGQDVALRCDPISGHVSLFWYQQALGQGPEFLTYFQNEAQLDKSGLPSDRFFAERPEGSVSTLKIQRTQQEDSAVYLCASSLARHKLSYEQYFGPGTRLTVT.

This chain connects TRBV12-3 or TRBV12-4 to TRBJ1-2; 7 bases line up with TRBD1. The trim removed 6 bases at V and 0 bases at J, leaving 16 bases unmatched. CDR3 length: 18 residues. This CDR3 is CASSNQYPGTASNYGYTF. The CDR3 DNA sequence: TGTGCCAGCAGCAACCAATATCCCGGGACAGCCTCTAACTATGGCTACACCTTC.

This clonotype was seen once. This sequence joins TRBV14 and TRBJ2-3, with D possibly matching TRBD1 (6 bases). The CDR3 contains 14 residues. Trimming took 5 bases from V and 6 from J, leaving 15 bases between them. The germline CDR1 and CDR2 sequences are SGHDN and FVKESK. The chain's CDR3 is CASSADRGLDTQYF. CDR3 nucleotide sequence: TGTGCCAGCAGCGCGGACAGAGGATTGGATACGCAGTATTTT.

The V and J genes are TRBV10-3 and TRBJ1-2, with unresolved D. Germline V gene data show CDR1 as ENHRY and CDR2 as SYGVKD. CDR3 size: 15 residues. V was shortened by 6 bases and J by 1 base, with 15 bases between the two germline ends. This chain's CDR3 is CAIRQAAEYNYGYTF. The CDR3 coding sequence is TGTGCCATCAGGCAAGCGGCAGAATATAACTATGGCTACACCTTC.

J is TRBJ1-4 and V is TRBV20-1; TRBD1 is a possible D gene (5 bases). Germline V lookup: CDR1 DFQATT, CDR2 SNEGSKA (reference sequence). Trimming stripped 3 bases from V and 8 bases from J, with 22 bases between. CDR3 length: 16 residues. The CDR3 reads CSARVLGHEDGEKLFF. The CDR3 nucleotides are TGCAGTGCTAGGGTTCTGGGGCACGAGGATGGCGAAAAACTGTTTTTT.